The 22 T cell receptor beta chains below all came from one sample that was sequenced in a study of type 1 regulatory T cells. From the reads, TCRdb called clonotypes with MiXCR, one entry per CDR3 protein. Here the sample spans over 14,000 distinct CDR3 sequences, approximately 13% being singletons. These TCRs are of unknown antigen specificity. The sample taken for sequencing was cultured T cells, either the whole culture or a sorted T cell fraction (not recorded which). The receptors stem from a human donor in good health.

This chain joins TRBV7-2 and TRBJ2-1; 10 nucleotides align to TRBD2. The CDR3 has 15 residues. Germline lookup yields CDR1 SGHTA and CDR2 FQGNSA. V shed 5 bases, J shed 6 bases, and the junction held 7 bases outside the gene matches. CDR3: CASSLRLAGSNEQFF. CDR3 bases: TGTGCCAGCAGCCTCCGACTAGCGGGCAGCAATGAGCAGTTCTTC.

Only a few counts were recorded for this clonotype. V is TRBV18 and J is TRBJ2-3, with 15 bases fitting TRBD2. Germline V lookup: CDR1 KGHSH, CDR2 LQKENI. CDR3 length equals 16 residues. The V segment lost 3 bases and the J segment 6 bases; nucleotides outside the gene matches: 4. CDR3 sequence reads: CASSPGLAGGGDTQYF. The CDR3 DNA reads TGTGCCAGCTCACCGGGACTAGCGGGAGGAGGGGATACGCAGTATTTT.

This clonotype was seen ten or more times. This chain connects TRBV20-1 to TRBJ2-1, with TRBD2 identical over 10 bases. Germline CDR1 DFQATT, CDR2 SNEGSKA (reference sequence). The length of the CDR3 is 17 residues. V gave up 5 bases and J gave up 2 bases; unmatched junction bases: 12. CDR3 residues: CSAERTPGLATYNEQFF. The DNA for the CDR3 is TGCAGTGCTGAACGAACACCGGGACTAGCGACCTACAATGAGCAGTTCTTC.

J is TRBJ1-1 and V is TRBV18, with D possibly TRBD1 on 5 matching bases. This CDR3 spans 13 amino acids. Germline CDR1 reads KGHSH; CDR2 reads LQKENI. Trimming pared 6 bases from V and 7 bases from J, leaving 15 bases between. This CDR3 reads CASSLGTVNEAFF. CDR3 coding DNA: TGTGCCAGCTCCCTCGGGACGGTAAATGAAGCTTTCTTT.

This clonotype came up many times. The chain carries TRBV7-2 and TRBJ1-1; perhaps TRBD1 as D (5 bases). V was trimmed by 5 bases and J by 0 bases, leaving 13 bases between them. The CDR3 consists of 15 residues. The germline V gene encodes CDR1 SGHTA and CDR2 FQGNSA. This CDR3 reads CASSNIRGLNTEAFF. The DNA for the CDR3 is TGTGCCAGCAGCAATATTCGGGGCCTGAACACTGAAGCTTTCTTT.

There are many counts of this clonotype. The CDR3 nucleotides are TGTGCCAGTAGTTCGGGCACTGGGGCCAACGTCCTGACTTTC. It specifies CASSSGTGANVLTF. This chain joins TRBV19 and TRBJ2-6; D is unresolved. Looked up from germline, CDR1 is LNHDA and CDR2 is SQIVND (reference sequence). V shed 5 bases and J shed 2 bases, with 7 bases lying between them. This CDR3 contains 14 residues.

In this sample, this clonotype is medium-sized. This rearrangement joins TRBV20-1 to TRBJ1-5; the D gene is possibly TRBD1 (6 bases). The CDR3 totals 13 residues. V lost 1 base and J lost 9, with 13 bases in between. Per germline, CDR1 DFQATT and CDR2 SNEGSKA (reference sequence). CDR3 in amino acids: CSARGTALGPQHF. CDR3 in DNA: TGCAGTGCTAGAGGGACAGCCCTAGGGCCCCAGCATTTT.

This clonotype was recorded many times. V usage is TRBV2 and J usage is TRBJ2-2; 10 nucleotides align to TRBD2. V shed 5 bases and J 8 bases; nucleotides not matched to a gene: 11. The CDR3 loop spans 16 amino acids. CDR1 and CDR2 from the germline V gene are SNHLY and FYNNEI. In nucleotides, the CDR3 is TGTGCCAGCAGTACACTCCTAGCGGGAGCTTTAGGGGAGCTGTTTTTT. Translating gives CASSTLLAGALGELFF.

By share of the sample, this clonotype is large. This rearrangement joins TRBV7-6 to TRBJ2-6; D possibly corresponds to TRBD2 (5 bases). V dropped 5 bases and J dropped 0 bases, with 23 bases sitting between them. CDR1 and CDR2 from the germline V gene are SGHVS and FNYEAQ. This CDR3 has 20 amino acids. CDR3 bases: TGTGCCAGCAGCCTTATTACGTCGGACTTACGACTCTCTGGGGCCAACGTCCTGACTTTC. It specifies CASSLITSDLRLSGANVLTF.

This clonotype showed up many times. J is TRBJ1-1 and V is TRBV6-2 or TRBV6-3; the D is unclear. In germline, CDR1 is MNHEY, CDR2 SVGEGT. V was shortened by 0 bases and J by 5 bases, with 7 bases between the two germline ends. The CDR3 contains 13 residues. Here the CDR3 DNA reads TGTGCCAGCAGTTACTCGAGGGTTACTGAAGCTTTCTTT. This sequence encodes CASSYSRVTEAFF.

This chain links TRBV11-3 with TRBJ1-2; D is unresolved. The V and J ends lost 6 bases and 6 bases respectively, with 5 bases between them. Germline V CDR1 and CDR2: SGHNT, YENEEA. CDR3 size: 10 residues. The CDR3 loop reads CASSLNGYTF. CDR3 sequence (DNA): TGTGCCAGCAGTCTAAATGGCTACACCTTC.

This clonotype appeared many times. The CDR3 region is CAWSTGVGNYGYTF. For the CDR3, the DNA is TGTGCCTGGAGTACGGGGGTAGGGAACTATGGCTACACCTTC. The rearrangement links TRBV30 to TRBJ1-2; weak D call: TRBD1 (5 bases). The V gene's germline CDR1 is GTSNPN and CDR2 SVGIG (reference sequence). V lost 2 bases to trimming and J lost 2 bases, with 12 bases between them. The CDR3 length is 14 residues.

The sample holds many counts of this clonotype. The chain joins TRBV18 to TRBJ2-7; no definite D call. This CDR3 is built from 14 residues. Germline CDR1 KGHSH, CDR2 LQKENI. The germline V and J ends were trimmed by 3 bases and 6 bases, with 15 bases remaining between them. Written as DNA, the CDR3 is TGTGCCAGCTCACCCCTCCGGACCCCTGGCGAGCAGTACTTC. Its translation: CASSPLRTPGEQYF.

This chain joins TRBV11-2 and TRBJ2-3; unclear D gene. This CDR3 has 12 amino acids. The germline CDR1 and CDR2 sequences are SGHAT and FQNNGV. V lost 5 bases, J lost 1 base, and 4 bases lay in between. The CDR3 region has the DNA TGTGCCAGCAGCATAGGCACAGATACGCAGTATTTT. This gives the protein CASSIGTDTQYF. The full variable domain, its missing parts supplied by reference TRBV11-2 and TRBJ2-3, is EAGVAQSPRYKIIEKRQSVAFWCNPISGHATLYWYQQILGQGPKLLIQFQNNGVVDDSQLPKDRFSAERLKGVDSTLKIQPAKLEDSAVYLCASSIGTDTQYFGPGTRLTVL.

This clonotype was counted between two and nine times. This chain connects TRBV5-1 to TRBJ2-1; 7 nucleotides align to TRBD1. CDR1 is SGHRS, CDR2 YFSETQ, per germline. The CDR3 spans 15 residues. Losses at the gene ends were 3 bases for V and 1 base for J; bases not matched to a gene: 4. CDR3 in amino acids: CASSSGTVSYNEQFF. The CDR3 region has the DNA TGCGCCAGCAGCTCCGGGACAGTGTCCTACAATGAGCAGTTCTTC.

This clonotype was counted ten times or more. The rearrangement joins TRBV7-2 to TRBJ2-1; tentative D call: TRBD2 (6 bases). Trimming left V 2 bases short and J 2 bases short, with 10 bases between. The CDR3 consists of 15 residues. Germline V gives CDR1 SGHTA, CDR2 FQGNSA. The CDR3 nucleotides read TGTGCCAGCAGCTTAAGTCGCGGGGCCTACAATGAGCAGTTCTTC. Encoded protein: CASSLSRGAYNEQFF.

This clonotype was detected ten times or more. The chain has TRBV20-1 and TRBJ2-1, with TRBD2 identical over 10 bases. The CDR3 is 15 residues long. Germline CDR1 reads DFQATT; CDR2 reads SNEGSKA (reference sequence). J was trimmed by 8 bases and V by 6 bases; bases with no gene match: 13. The CDR3: CSADQGAGGPHEQFF. CDR3 DNA sequence: TGCAGTGCGGACCAAGGAGCGGGAGGGCCCCATGAGCAGTTCTTC.

This clonotype has a count of ten or more. The chain uses TRBV7-3 and TRBJ1-5, with D possibly being TRBD1 (5 bases). Trimming shortened V by 5 bases and J by 10 bases, and 15 bases separated the two germline ends. Germline V gene sequence: CDR1 SGHTA, CDR2 FQGTGA. The CDR3 consists of 13 residues. The CDR3 coding sequence is TGTGCCAGCAGCCGAGACGGGGCTCAACCCCAGCATTTT. Encoded protein: CASSRDGAQPQHF.

This clonotype was picked up a small number of times. J is TRBJ2-5 and V is TRBV30; a weak D match, TRBD1 (6 bases). The V end lost 0 bases, the J end lost 4 bases, and 12 bases lay between the germline ends. This CDR3 has 14 residues. Germline V gives CDR1 GTSNPN, CDR2 SVGIG (reference sequence). The CDR3 protein is CAWSVLSGAETQYF. CDR3 nucleotide sequence: TGTGCCTGGAGTGTCCTATCAGGGGCAGAGACCCAGTACTTC.

This clonotype was observed many times. V and J are TRBV7-8 and TRBJ2-7, with 8 bases fitting TRBD2. Germline lookup yields CDR1 SGHVS and CDR2 FQNEAQ. V shed 5 bases and J 2 bases; nucleotides not matched to a gene: 8. The CDR3 contains 15 residues. The chain's CDR3 is CASSRGSSGTYEQYF. DNA for the CDR3: TGTGCCAGCAGCCGAGGGAGTAGCGGGACCTACGAGCAGTACTTC.

This chain connects TRBV6-1 to TRBJ1-1, with D unclear. V lost 4 bases and J lost 5, with 17 bases in between. The CDR3 runs to 15 residues. Germline V gene lookup returns CDR1 MNHNS and CDR2 SASEGT. CDR3 amino acids: CASSGTIAGGTEAFF. CDR3 DNA sequence: TGTGCCAGCAGTGGAACAATTGCGGGCGGAACTGAAGCTTTCTTT.

In this sample, this clonotype turned up many times. The chain carries TRBV6-5 and TRBJ2-1, with a tentative D call TRBD2 (5 bases). The CDR3 has 16 amino acids. Germline V gene sequence: CDR1 MNHEY, CDR2 SVGAGI. Trimming took 2 bases from V and 10 from J, leaving 21 bases between them. The CDR3 coding sequence is TGTGCCAGCAGTTACACCCTCCTAGGGTCGGGGTACGAGCAGTTCTTC. Its translation is CASSYTLLGSGYEQFF.